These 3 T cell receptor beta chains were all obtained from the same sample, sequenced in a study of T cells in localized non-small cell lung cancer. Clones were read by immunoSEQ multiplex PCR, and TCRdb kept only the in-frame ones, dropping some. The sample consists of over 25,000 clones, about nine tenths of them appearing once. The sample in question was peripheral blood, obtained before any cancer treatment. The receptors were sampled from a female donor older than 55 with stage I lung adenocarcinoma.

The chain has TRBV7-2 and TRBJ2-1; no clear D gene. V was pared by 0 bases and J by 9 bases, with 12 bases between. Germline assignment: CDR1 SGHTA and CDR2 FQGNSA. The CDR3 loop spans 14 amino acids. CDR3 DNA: TGTGCCAGCAGCTTAGCGCGACAAGCCGGTGAGCAGTTCTTC. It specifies CASSLARQAGEQFF.

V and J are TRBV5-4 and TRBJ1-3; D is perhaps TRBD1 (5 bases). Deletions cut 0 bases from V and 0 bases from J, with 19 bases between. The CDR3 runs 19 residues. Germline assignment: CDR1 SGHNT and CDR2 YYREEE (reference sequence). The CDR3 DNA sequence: TGTGCCAGCAGCTTGGCCCCGGGAGCAGGGCCCAGCTCTGGAAACACCATATATTTT. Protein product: CASSLAPGAGPSSGNTIYF.

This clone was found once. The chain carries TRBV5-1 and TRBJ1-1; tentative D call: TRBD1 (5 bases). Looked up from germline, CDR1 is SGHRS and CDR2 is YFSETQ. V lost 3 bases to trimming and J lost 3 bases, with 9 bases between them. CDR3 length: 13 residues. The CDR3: CASSSQGDTEAFF. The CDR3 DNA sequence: TGCGCCAGCAGCTCGCAAGGGGACACTGAAGCTTTCTTT.